This T cell receptor beta chain derives from a study of CD8 T cells in ankylosing spondylitis. Points from the study as a whole: Within matched ankylosing spondylitis synovial fluid, disease-linked clones were reportedly significantly enriched. Seemingly distinctive of ankylosing spondylitis blood was a TCR beta motif formed by eight highly homologous variants. Earlier literature documents some of the motif variants in reactive arthritis synovial fluid and blood. Disease-linked clones proved CD8+ and comparatively uncommon in peripheral blood.

TCRdb reprocessed the 5' RACE reads via MiXCR and lists one record per CDR3 protein. The table includes about 450,000 distinct CDR3 sequences, about 25% detected once. About this clonotype: The target antigen is unknown.

Germline loops: CDR1 SGHVS, CDR2 FQNEAQ. The CDR3 sequence is 16 residues long. V shed 1 base and J 11 bases; nucleotides not matched to a gene: 6. The source is a male donor with ankylosing spondylitis. The chain carries TRBV7-8 and TRBJ2-1; 15 nucleotides line up with TRBD2. Sample: blood, either unsorted or a sorted T cell fraction (not recorded which). DNA for the CDR3: TGTGCCAGCAGCTTAGTGGGACTAGCGGGAGGAAACAAGCAGTTCTTC. Protein sequence: CASSLVGLAGGNKQFF.